Presented here are 9 T cell receptor beta chains from one specimen sequenced in a study of cytomegalovirus exposure and HLA in healthy donors. The study ran its PCR with 60 Vbeta and 13 Jbeta primers. This table comes from immunoSEQ multiplex PCR, and its TCRdb copy is limited to in-frame clones, with some not included. The table shows approximately 130,000 clones, with 79% occurring only once. Sequenced material: PBMCs. The receptors here all came from a male donor in good health and CMV-seronegative.

This clone was recorded only once. The V call is TRBV7-9, the J call TRBJ2-3; a possible D gene is TRBD2 (6 bases). Germline V gene data show CDR1 as SEHNR and CDR2 as FQNEAQ (reference sequence). Trimming removed 5 bases at V and 2 bases at J, with 14 bases between. The length of the CDR3 is 15 residues. CDR3: CASSRAGYSTDTQYF. In nucleotides, the CDR3 is TGTGCCAGCAGCCGCGCGGGGTACTCCACAGATACGCAGTATTTT.

This clone is a singleton in its sample. The chain employs TRBV2 and TRBJ2-2; the match to TRBD2 covers 10 bases. CDR3 length equals 14 residues. V shed 3 bases and J 6 bases; nucleotides not matched to a gene: 1. Germline V gene lookup returns CDR1 SNHLY and CDR2 FYNNEI. The DNA for the CDR3 is TGTGCCAGCAGTGACAGCGGGGGGGCCGGGGAGCTGTTTTTT. Amino acids: CASSDSGGAGELFF.

The chain joins TRBV7-8 to TRBJ1-5; D is unresolved. The CDR3 contains 14 residues. V gave up 0 bases and J gave up 3 bases, with 6 bases separating them. Germline values: CDR1 SGHVS, CDR2 FQNEAQ. The CDR3 nucleotides are TGTGCCAGCAGCTTAGCGCAACTCAATCAGCCCCAGCATTTT. Translated: CASSLAQLNQPQHF.

The V gene is TRBV30, the J gene TRBJ2-3, with D possibly matching TRBD1 (6 bases). Germline loops: CDR1 GTSNPN, CDR2 SVGIG (reference sequence). V was trimmed by 2 bases and J by 0 bases, leaving 9 bases between them. The CDR3 has 14 residues. The CDR3 bases are TGTGCCTGGAGTCGGCAGGGGAGCACAGATACGCAGTATTTT. As protein: CAWSRQGSTDTQYF.

This clone has at least ten counts. The gene calls are TRBV7-2 and TRBJ2-7; D may be TRBD2 (5 bases). V was pared by 2 bases and J by 5 bases, with 7 bases between. The CDR3 is made up of 12 amino acids. From germline, CDR1 is SGHTA and CDR2 FQGNSA. The CDR3 reads CASSLSGDEQYF. The CDR3 DNA reads as TGTGCCAGCAGCTTAAGCGGTGACGAGCAGTACTTC.

The chain employs TRBV5-1 and TRBJ2-7; D perhaps matches TRBD1 (7 bases). Germline lookup yields CDR1 SGHRS and CDR2 YFSETQ. V lost 5 bases, J lost 6 bases, and 21 bases lay in between. CDR3 length: 15 residues. The CDR3 loop is CASRSSGTQGGEQYF. In nucleotides, the CDR3 is TGCGCCAGCAGGTCGTCCGGGACCCAGGGGGGCGAGCAGTACTTC.

The rearrangement links TRBV7-8 to TRBJ2-2; 8 positions agree with TRBD2. Germline CDR1 and CDR2: SGHVS and FQNEAQ. Losses at the gene ends were 5 bases for V and 2 bases for J; bases not matched to a gene: 7. There are 16 residues in the CDR3. The CDR3: CASSGDGGVNTGELFF. As DNA, the CDR3 is TGTGCCAGCAGCGGGGACGGGGGGGTAAACACCGGGGAGCTGTTTTTT. Supplemented by reference TRBV7-8 and TRBJ2-2, the full variable domain reads GAGVSQSPRYKVAKRGQDVALRCDPISGHVSLFWYQQALGQGPEFLTYFQNEAQLDKSGLPSDRFFAERPEGSVSTLKIQRTQQEDSAVYLCASSGDGGVNTGELFFGEGSRLTVL.

This chain joins TRBV6-5 and TRBJ1-2; 8 nucleotides agree with TRBD1. The CDR3 runs 14 residues. Losses at the gene ends were 6 bases for V and 4 bases for J; bases not matched to a gene: 7. Looked up from germline, CDR1 is MNHEY and CDR2 is SVGAGI. For the CDR3, the DNA is TGTGCCAGCAGCACTGGGACAGGAGGCTATGGCTACACCTTC. Protein product: CASSTGTGGYGYTF.

The rearrangement joins TRBV13 to TRBJ1-4; TRBD1 agrees at 10 bases. V was pared by 5 bases and J by 7 bases, with 4 bases of the junction left unmatched. The CDR3 loop spans 14 amino acids. Germline loops: CDR1 PRHDT, CDR2 FYEKMQ (reference sequence). In DNA form, the CDR3 reads TGTGCCAGCAGCATGACAGGGGGCGGTGAAAAACTGTTTTTT. It encodes CASSMTGGGEKLFF.